The TCR beta chain described here comes from a study of blood T cell repertoires in COVID-19. Study summary: Collection of acute and convalescent COVID-19 samples took place in the United States, Italy and Spain. Sources were T cells, B-cell-depleted T cells, or PBMCs; the material itself was cDNA or gDNA.

The V gene's germline CDR1 is MDHEN and CDR2 SYDVKM. J was trimmed by 13 bases and V by 5 bases; bases with no gene match: 7. This CDR3 comprises 11 residues. How the authors handled the data: Amplification of reference gene primers was used by the study to estimate nucleated cell counts. Libraries were prepared by immunoSEQ multiplex PCR; TCRdb keeps only in-frame clonotypes and omits some of them. V, J and clone size derive from that table, while D and trimming were established from the DNA sequence. The repertoire holds about 370,000 clones, with around 87% as singletons. Patients in Seattle were enrolled during active infection, then followed longitudinally.

This sequence joins TRBV28 and TRBJ1-1, with TRBD1 identical over 7 bases. This sequence was found in a woman aged 25 to 39 with COVID-19, enrolled during active disease. The specimen was peripheral blood. CDR3 nucleotide sequence: TGTGCCAGCAGTGTAGGGACAGCCGATTTCTTT. Protein product: CASSVGTADFF.